The next 23 T cell receptor beta chains were all read from a single sample in a study of blood T cell repertoires in COVID-19. Only in-frame clones appear in the TCRdb table, and some are missing; sequencing was by immunoSEQ multiplex PCR. The sample contains over 100,000 clones, 70% to 85% of which appear only once. Sequencing input: peripheral blood. All receptors come from a woman of 80 years or more with active or convalescent COVID-19.

The V and J genes are TRBV19 and TRBJ2-5; D may be TRBD2 (6 bases). The V and J ends lost 6 bases and 2 bases respectively, with 16 bases between them. CDR1 LNHDA and CDR2 SQIVND come from the germline V gene (reference sequence). The CDR3 totals 15 residues. The CDR3 coding sequence is TGTGCCAGTAGACGACTAGTTGGTGGGCAAGAGACCCAGTACTTC. Amino acid sequence: CASRRLVGGQETQYF.

The rearrangement uses TRBV27 and TRBJ2-5, with D maybe TRBD2 (6 bases). The CDR3 contains 15 residues. CDR1 is MNHEY, CDR2 SMNVEV, per germline (reference sequence). Trimming pared 4 bases from V and 1 base from J, leaving 13 bases between. CDR3 amino acids: CASSWGSGAQETQYF. The DNA of the CDR3 is TGTGCCAGCAGTTGGGGTAGCGGAGCCCAAGAGACCCAGTACTTC.

The genes are TRBV25-1 and TRBJ1-1, with 7 positions matching TRBD1. The trim removed 5 bases at V and 5 bases at J, leaving 8 bases unmatched. CDR1 is MGHDK, CDR2 SYGVNS, per germline. The CDR3 is 14 amino acids. The CDR3 is CASSPQGRGTEAFF. CDR3 DNA: TGTGCCAGCAGTCCCCAAGGCAGGGGGACTGAAGCTTTCTTT.

V usage is TRBV6-2 or TRBV6-3 and J usage is TRBJ2-1; perhaps TRBD1 as D (5 bases). The length of the CDR3 is 14 residues. Trimming pared 3 bases from V and 8 bases from J, leaving 14 bases between. CDR1 and CDR2 (germline): MNHEY, SVGEGT. CDR3 in amino acids: CASSYMGLVDEQFF. In DNA, the CDR3 is TGTGCCAGCAGTTATATGGGGCTCGTAGATGAGCAGTTCTTC.

This chain uses TRBV6-5 with TRBJ2-7; the match to TRBD1 covers 9 bases. The V and J ends lost 5 bases and 6 bases, in that order; junction bases with no gene match: 8. Germline V gene sequence: CDR1 MNHEY, CDR2 SVGAGI. The CDR3 length is 14 residues. The CDR3, as DNA: TGTGCCAGCAGTAACCGGGACAGGGCCTCCGAGCAGTACTTC. Its translation: CASSNRDRASEQYF.

The chain combines TRBV5-1 with TRBJ1-1; 7 nucleotides agree with TRBD1. The V and J ends lost 7 bases and 4 bases, in that order; junction bases with no gene match: 4. CDR3 size: 12 residues. The germline gives CDR1 SGHRS, CDR2 YFSETQ. CDR3 nucleotides: TGCGCCAGCGGACAGGTTCTCACTGAAGCTTTCTTT. This codes for CASGQVLTEAFF.

The chain uses TRBV5-1 and TRBJ1-1; a possible D gene is TRBD1 (6 bases). Trimming removed 7 bases from V and 5 bases from J, with 15 bases in between. CDR1 and CDR2 from the germline V gene are SGHRS and YFSETQ. This CDR3 region has 13 residues. Here the CDR3 reads CASFKQGETEAFF. CDR3 sequence (DNA): TGCGCCAGCTTTAAACAGGGAGAGACTGAAGCTTTCTTT.

As concerns this clone: Additional DNA sequences in this sample encode the identical CDR3. The rearrangement links TRBV28 to TRBJ2-1, with TRBD2 matching 8 bases. CDR3 length: 15 amino acids. Germline-derived CDR1 and CDR2 are MDHEN and SYDVKM. V lost 6 bases, J lost 1 base, and 5 bases stayed unmatched. The CDR3 reads CASSSSGGSYNEQFF. CDR3 DNA sequence: TGTGCCAGCAGCTCCAGCGGGGGATCCTACAATGAGCAGTTCTTC.

The chain joins TRBV5-4 to TRBJ1-6; tentatively, D is TRBD1 (6 bases). The ends were cut back, 0 bases at V and 5 bases at J, with 9 bases in the middle. In germline, CDR1 is SGHNT, CDR2 YYREEE (reference sequence). The CDR3 loop spans 15 amino acids. CDR3 DNA: TGTGCCAGCAGCTTGGCAGGGGTTGATAATTCACCCCTCCACTTT. Encoded protein: CASSLAGVDNSPLHF.

This chain connects TRBV7-2 to TRBJ1-5; 8 bases line up with TRBD1. The germline V gene encodes CDR1 SGHTA and CDR2 FQGNSA. Trimming cost V 6 bases and J 7 bases; bases outside gene matches: 5. The CDR3 loop spans 13 amino acids. CDR3 region: CASSTGGTQPQHF. CDR3 sequence (DNA): TGTGCCAGCAGTACAGGGGGAACGCAGCCCCAGCATTTT.

The V and J genes are TRBV7-9 and TRBJ2-7; a weak D match, TRBD1 (6 bases). V was trimmed by 5 bases and J by 2 bases, leaving 16 bases between them. The CDR3 runs to 15 residues. Looked up from germline, CDR1 is SEHNR and CDR2 is FQNEAQ (reference sequence). CDR3 DNA sequence: TGTGCCAGCAGCCCACAGGGTGGGGTCCCCTACGAGCAGTACTTC. It encodes CASSPQGGVPYEQYF.

The chain recombines TRBV4-2 with TRBJ1-5; a weak D match, TRBD1 (5 bases). This CDR3 has 14 residues. V lost 1 base and J lost 6, with 10 bases in between. Per germline, CDR1 LGHNA and CDR2 YNFKEQ. CDR3 DNA sequence: TGTGCCAGCAGCCAAGGTCTCAGGGCTCAGCCCCAGCATTTT. It specifies CASSQGLRAQPQHF.

V is TRBV6-1 and J is TRBJ1-5; a weak D match, TRBD1 (5 bases). The germline V gene has CDR1 MNHNS and CDR2 SASEGT. The CDR3 consists of 14 residues. Deletions cut 2 bases from V and 7 bases from J, with 12 bases between. CDR3 DNA: TGTGCCAGCAGTGAACAGGGAAGTAGGCAGCCCCAGCATTTT. This encodes CASSEQGSRQPQHF.

This clone turned up a few times. The chain links TRBV11-2 to TRBJ2-7; 8 bases match TRBD1. CDR1 and CDR2 (germline): SGHAT, FQNNGV. This CDR3 has 16 amino acids. With V trimmed by 4 bases and J by 3 bases, 11 bases remained unmatched. The CDR3 DNA reads TGTGCCAGCAGCTCTATTACCGGGACAGGAAACTACGAGCAGTACTTC. It encodes CASSSITGTGNYEQYF.

This chain uses TRBV3-1 (or the pseudogene TRBV3-2) with TRBJ1-4; 7 positions match TRBD1. V was clipped by 4 bases and J by 9 bases; unmatched bases: 5. The CDR3 totals 13 residues. Looked up from germline, CDR1 is LGHDT and CDR2 is YNNKEL (reference sequence). In nucleotides, the CDR3 is TGTGCCAGCAGCCTAGAGACAGGGAAAAAACTGTTTTTT. Translation: CASSLETGKKLFF.

This sequence joins TRBV4-2 and TRBJ2-7, with D perhaps TRBD2 (6 bases). The V and J ends lost 2 bases and 6 bases respectively, with 14 bases between them. Germline CDR1 LGHNA, CDR2 YNFKEQ. The CDR3 has 14 amino acids. The CDR3 DNA sequence: TGTGCCAGCAGCCAACTTGGGGGGATGGGCGAGCAGTACTTC. Protein product: CASSQLGGMGEQYF.

This sequence joins TRBV7-9 and TRBJ2-7; TRBD2 aligns across 9 bases. Germline CDR1 is SEHNR and CDR2 is FQNEAQ (reference sequence). Trimming at V came to 3 bases and at J to 6 bases, leaving 6 bases not matched to a gene. CDR3 length: 14 amino acids. CDR3 DNA sequence: TGTGCCAGCAGCTTCCCGGGACTAGCTATCGAGCAGTACTTC. This gives the protein CASSFPGLAIEQYF.

This rearrangement joins TRBV7-9 to TRBJ2-5, with 7 bases lining up with TRBD1. Germline assignment: CDR1 SEHNR and CDR2 FQNEAQ (reference sequence). The CDR3 sequence is 15 residues long. V gave up 1 base and J gave up 4 bases; unmatched junction bases: 6. CDR3 in DNA: TGTGCCAGCAGCTTAGGGGGGACAGCAGGAGAGACCCAGTACTTC. Residues: CASSLGGTAGETQYF. Complete variable domain (other parts from reference TRBV7-9 and TRBJ2-5): DTGVSQNPRHKITKRGQNVTFRCDPISEHNRLYWYRQTLGQGPEFLTYFQNEAQLEKSRLLSDRFSAERPKGSFSTLEIQRTEQGDSAMYLCASSLGGTAGETQYFGPGTRLLVL.

The CDR3 sequence: CASSALDTANTGELFF. CDR3 in DNA: TGTGCCAGTAGTGCCCTGGACACAGCGAACACCGGGGAGCTGTTTTTT. The chain couples TRBV19 to TRBJ2-2, with a possible D match to TRBD1 (5 bases). CDR1 and CDR2 from the germline V gene are LNHDA and SQIVND (reference sequence). V was trimmed by 5 bases and J by 0 bases, leaving 13 bases between them. The CDR3 length is 16 residues.

The table lists this clone with a count of one. The V gene is TRBV3-1 (or the pseudogene TRBV3-2), the J gene TRBJ2-2, with 13 bases aligning to TRBD2. V was clipped by 4 bases and J by 4 bases; unmatched bases: 3. Germline values: CDR1 LGHDT, CDR2 YNNKEL (reference sequence). This CDR3 contains 16 residues. This CDR3 is CASSPGLAGFTGELFF. The CDR3 DNA follows: TGTGCCAGCAGCCCGGGACTAGCGGGATTCACCGGGGAGCTGTTTTTT.

The count of this clone is one. The chain is built from TRBV3-1 (or the pseudogene TRBV3-2) and TRBJ1-4; D is perhaps TRBD1 (6 bases). CDR1 is LGHDT and CDR2 is YNNKEL in the germline V gene (reference sequence). This CDR3 is built from 13 residues. Between the trimmed V and J ends, which lost 6 bases and 5 bases, there was a span of 10 bases. In nucleotides, the CDR3 is TGTGCCAGCAGGGGAACAGGGAATGAAAAACTGTTTTTT. Translation gives CASRGTGNEKLFF.

The chain links TRBV3-1 (or the pseudogene TRBV3-2) to TRBJ2-3; TRBD2 matches at 12 bases. Losses at the gene ends were 1 base for V and 0 bases for J; bases not matched to a gene: 5. Per germline, CDR1 LGHDT and CDR2 YNNKEL (reference sequence). CDR3 size: 18 residues. As DNA, the CDR3 is TGTGCCAGCAGCCAAGGGACTAGCGGGGTCCGTAGCACAGATACGCAGTATTTT. It encodes CASSQGTSGVRSTDTQYF.

CDR3 nucleotides: TGTGCCAGCAGTTACGGACAAACCGAGCGAGAGACCCAGTACTTC. Translation: CASSYGQTERETQYF. The chain is built from TRBV6-5 and TRBJ2-5; D might be TRBD1 (5 bases). Trimming left V 2 bases short and J 4 bases short, with 14 bases between. The CDR3 runs to 15 residues. The V gene's germline CDR1 is MNHEY and CDR2 SVGAGI.